Following are 27 T cell receptor beta chains from one sample sequenced in a study of blood T cell repertoires in COVID-19. Assay used: immunoSEQ multiplex PCR; TCRdb lists only in-frame clones, some missing. The sample consists of 250,000 to 350,000 clones, about 92% of them appearing once. Specimen: PBMCs or T cells enriched from blood (not recorded which). Receptors were obtained from a young woman who had recovered from COVID-19.

This chain joins TRBV11-2 and TRBJ2-7; TRBD1 aligns across 11 bases. The germline V gene encodes CDR1 SGHAT and CDR2 FQNNGV. The CDR3 covers 15 residues. V was pared by 5 bases and J by 4 bases, with 7 bases of the junction left unmatched. The DNA of the CDR3 is TGTGCCAGCAGCCGCGGGACAGGGGGAAAATACGAGCAGTACTTC. This codes for CASSRGTGGKYEQYF.

The gene calls are TRBV7-2 and TRBJ2-1, with a weak D call TRBD1 (6 bases). CDR3 length: 13 amino acids. V gave up 5 bases and J gave up 4 bases, with 9 bases separating them. Germline CDR1 SGHTA, CDR2 FQGNSA. DNA of the CDR3: TGTGCCAGCAGCCCCGGACAGTACAATGAGCAGTTCTTC. Its translation is CASSPGQYNEQFF.

The genes are TRBV10-3 and TRBJ2-3, with TRBD2 matching over 7 bases. CDR3 length: 15 amino acids. Germline V gene data show CDR1 as ENHRY and CDR2 as SYGVKD. The V segment lost 2 bases and the J segment 4 bases; nucleotides outside the gene matches: 6. The CDR3 coding sequence is TGTGCCATCAGTGAGACGGGAGGAAAAGCAGATACGCAGTATTTT. As protein: CAISETGGKADTQYF.

The chain's CDR3 is CSALPGQGGYGYTF. DNA of the CDR3: TGCAGCGCCCTACCGGGACAGGGTGGCTATGGCTACACCTTC. The V call is TRBV29-1, the J call TRBJ1-2, with 9 bases that match TRBD1. This CDR3 has 14 amino acids. The V gene end was trimmed by 7 bases and the J gene end by 4 bases; junction bases not matched to a gene: 10. Per germline, CDR1 SQVTM and CDR2 ANQGSEA.

This rearrangement joins TRBV15 to TRBJ2-7; 9 bases are shared with TRBD2. J gave up 3 bases and V 1 base, and 7 bases lay outside the gene matches. This CDR3 region has 16 residues. CDR1 is LNHNV and CDR2 is YYDKDF in the germline V gene (reference sequence). DNA of the CDR3: TGTGCCACCAGCAGAGTGGGAGCGGGGGGAAACTACGAGCAGTACTTC. Protein product: CATSRVGAGGNYEQYF. Complete variable domain (other parts from reference TRBV15 and TRBJ2-7): DAMVIQNPRYQVTQFGKPVTLSCSQTLNHNVMYWYQQKSSQAPKLLFHYYDKDFNNEADTPDNFQSRRPNTSFCFLDIRSPGLGDTAMYLCATSRVGAGGNYEQYFGPGTRLTVT.

The count of this clone is one. The chain is built from TRBV24-1 and TRBJ2-7, with D maybe TRBD2 (6 bases). The length of the CDR3 is 16 residues. Trimming left V 4 bases short and J 5 bases short, with 20 bases between. Germline CDR1 and CDR2: KGHDR and SFDVKD. CDR3 bases: TGTGCCACCAGTGACCCCCGGGCGGGAACTCACCACGAGCAGTACTTC. This sequence encodes CATSDPRAGTHHEQYF.

CDR3 bases: TGTGCCAGCAGCTTAGGGACAGGGAAAAACAATGAGCAGTTCTTC. It yields the protein CASSLGTGKNNEQFF. The V and J genes are TRBV7-3 and TRBJ2-1; 9 nucleotides align to TRBD1. The trim removed 2 bases at V and 5 bases at J, leaving 4 bases unmatched. Germline-derived CDR1 and CDR2 are SGHTA and FQGTGA. The CDR3 runs to 15 residues.

V usage is TRBV5-4 and J usage is TRBJ1-4; D gene uncertain. V was shortened by 4 bases and J by 8 bases, with 15 bases between the two germline ends. CDR1 SGHNT and CDR2 YYREEE come from the germline V gene (reference sequence). The CDR3 covers 14 residues. The CDR3 is CASSPDPGGEKLFF. CDR3 DNA: TGTGCCAGCAGCCCCGACCCGGGTGGGGAAAAACTGTTTTTT.

V usage is TRBV6-5 and J usage is TRBJ1-2; perhaps TRBD1 as D (6 bases). Germline assignment: CDR1 MNHEY and CDR2 SVGAGI. The CDR3 length is 14 residues. Trimming took off 6 bases at V and 6 bases at J, with 17 bases between the two ends. CDR3 loop: CASSRTGFMDGYTF. The DNA for the CDR3 is TGTGCCAGCAGCCGCACAGGGTTCATGGATGGCTACACCTTC.

This chain links TRBV14 with TRBJ2-1; tentatively, D is TRBD1 (6 bases). CDR3 length: 14 amino acids. The V end was cut by 5 bases, the J end by 2 bases, with 10 bases between. Germline CDR1 and CDR2: SGHDN and FVKESK. Here the CDR3 reads CASSEQGAYNEQFF. The CDR3 DNA follows: TGTGCCAGCAGCGAACAGGGCGCCTACAATGAGCAGTTCTTC.

V is TRBV19 and J is TRBJ1-1; D gene ambiguous. V dropped 3 bases and J dropped 1 base, with 9 bases sitting between them. The CDR3 is 14 residues long. Germline values: CDR1 LNHDA, CDR2 SQIVND (reference sequence). CDR3 sequence: CASSIFHGNTEAFF. DNA of the CDR3: TGTGCCAGTAGTATCTTTCACGGGAACACTGAAGCTTTCTTT.

The genes are TRBV7-3 and TRBJ1-6, with 8 positions matching TRBD1. CDR1 is SGHTA, CDR2 FQGTGA, per germline. The CDR3 length is 15 residues. V lost 5 bases to trimming and J lost 9 bases; unmatched junction nucleotides: 9. CDR3 protein: CASSPGTGLGSPLHF. The CDR3 nucleotides read TGTGCCAGCAGCCCAGGGACAGGCTTGGGTTCACCCCTCCACTTT. Variable domain in full (rest from reference TRBV7-3 and TRBJ1-6): GAGVSQTPSNKVTEKGKYVELRCDPISGHTALYWYRQSLGQGPEFLIYFQGTGAADDSGLPNDRFFAVRPEGSVSTLKIQRTERGDSAVYLCASSPGTGLGSPLHFGNGTRLTVT.

The rearrangement joins TRBV3-1 (or the pseudogene TRBV3-2) to TRBJ2-1; 9 positions match TRBD2. Germline V gene lookup returns CDR1 LGHDT and CDR2 YNNKEL (reference sequence). V shed 4 bases and J 7 bases; nucleotides not matched to a gene: 5. This CDR3 contains 14 residues. As DNA, the CDR3 is TGTGCCAGCAGCCTCGGCCTAGCGGGGAATGAGCAGTTCTTC. This codes for CASSLGLAGNEQFF.

The chain links TRBV3-1 (or the pseudogene TRBV3-2) to TRBJ2-3; no firm D call. The germline CDR1 and CDR2 sequences are LGHDT and YNNKEL (reference sequence). Between the trimmed V and J ends, which lost 0 bases and 6 bases, there was a span of 4 bases. The CDR3 contains 12 residues. In DNA form, the CDR3 reads TGTGCCAGCAGCCAAGATCGGGATACGCAGTATTTT. Residues: CASSQDRDTQYF.

The gene calls are TRBV12-3 or TRBV12-4 and TRBJ1-1; perhaps TRBD1 as D (6 bases). Trimming removed 4 bases from V and 12 bases from J, with 18 bases in between. The CDR3 is 13 residues long. CDR3: CASSSRTAPRPFF. CDR3 coding DNA: TGTGCCAGCAGTTCACGGACAGCACCTCGCCCTTTCTTT.

The V call is TRBV7-2, the J call TRBJ2-1; D is perhaps TRBD2 (5 bases). The CDR3 sequence is 14 residues long. Trimming removed 5 bases from V and 5 bases from J, with 13 bases in between. Germline-derived CDR1 and CDR2 are SGHTA and FQGNSA. The DNA of the CDR3 is TGTGCCAGCAGCCCTTTCACTAGACACAATGAGCAGTTCTTC. It yields the protein CASSPFTRHNEQFF.

The J gene is TRBJ1-2, the V gene TRBV7-2; D uncertain. This CDR3 spans 14 amino acids. The ends were cut back, 3 bases at V and 0 bases at J, with 8 bases in the middle. CDR1 SGHTA and CDR2 FQGNSA come from the germline V gene. The CDR3 DNA reads TGTGCCAGCAGCTTCGCAGGCTCTAACTATGGCTACACCTTC. Protein product: CASSFAGSNYGYTF.

The chain employs TRBV5-4 and TRBJ2-1, with 8 bases identical to TRBD2. The CDR3 totals 16 residues. Trimming at V came to 4 bases and at J to 4 bases, leaving 10 bases not matched to a gene. CDR1 and CDR2 from the germline V gene are SGHNT and YYREEE (reference sequence). As DNA, the CDR3 is TGTGCCAGCAGCCCCGGGGGGGCCGTGGGTTACAATGAGCAGTTCTTC. It is translated as CASSPGGAVGYNEQFF.

This chain connects TRBV2 to TRBJ1-3, with D possibly TRBD1 on 5 matching bases. V was pared by 7 bases and J by 0 bases, with 10 bases between. The CDR3 contains 14 residues. CDR1 SNHLY and CDR2 FYNNEI come from the germline V gene. CDR3 bases: TGTGCCAGCAAGCAGGGTTTCTCTGGAAACACCATATATTTT. Amino acids: CASKQGFSGNTIYF. Based on the CDR3 plus reference TRBV2 and TRBJ1-3, the full variable domain is EPEVTQTPSHQVTQMGQEVILRCVPISNHLYFYWYRQILGQKVEFLVSFYNNEISEKSEIFDDQFSVERPDGSNFTLKIRSTKLEDSAMYFCASKQGFSGNTIYFGEGSWLTVV.

This chain joins TRBV19 and TRBJ2-1, with 9 bases matching TRBD1. V lost 5 bases to trimming and J lost 7 bases; unmatched junction nucleotides: 9. Germline V lookup: CDR1 LNHDA, CDR2 SQIVND (reference sequence). The CDR3 is 15 residues long. CDR3 residues: CASSVGQGMANEQFF. As DNA, the CDR3 is TGTGCCAGTAGTGTGGGACAGGGTATGGCAAATGAGCAGTTCTTC. The full variable domain, rest sourced from reference TRBV19 and TRBJ2-1, is DGGITQSPKYLFRKEGQNVTLSCEQNLNHDAMYWYRQDPGQGLRLIYYSQIVNDFQKGDIAEGYSVSREKKESFPLTVTSAQKNPTAFYLCASSVGQGMANEQFFGPGTRLTVL.

The gene calls are TRBV27 and TRBJ2-3; 11 nucleotides match TRBD1. The CDR3 is 16 amino acids. V lost 3 bases, J lost 5 bases, and 7 bases stayed unmatched. Germline CDR1 and CDR2: MNHEY and SMNVEV (reference sequence). For the CDR3, the DNA is TGTGCCAGCAGTTTCCTGGGACAGGGGGTTGGAGATACGCAGTATTTT. Protein sequence: CASSFLGQGVGDTQYF.

This clone appeared once. V and J are TRBV7-3 and TRBJ2-1; 11 bases line up with TRBD2. Unmatched junction bases numbered 12, after V lost 5 bases and J lost 0 bases. The V gene's germline CDR1 is SGHTA and CDR2 FQGTGA. This CDR3 contains 19 residues. This chain's CDR3 is CASSHGTSGLNNSYNEQFF. The CDR3 DNA reads TGTGCCAGCAGCCACGGGACTAGCGGCCTCAATAACTCCTACAATGAGCAGTTCTTC.

The chain has TRBV2 and TRBJ2-3; 10 nucleotides match TRBD2. This CDR3 is 16 amino acids long. V dropped 6 bases and J dropped 3; count of bases not matched to a gene: 9. Looked up from germline, CDR1 is SNHLY and CDR2 is FYNNEI. The CDR3 region has the DNA TGTGCCAGCAGAAAAAGTACTAGCGGGGTTACAGATACGCAGTATTTT. Amino acids: CASRKSTSGVTDTQYF.

This clone was observed a single time. The V gene is TRBV5-1, the J gene TRBJ2-5; 7 bases match TRBD1. This CDR3 is built from 13 residues. Trimming cost V 4 bases and J 3 bases; bases outside gene matches: 3. Germline-derived CDR1 and CDR2 are SGHRS and YFSETQ. CDR3 DNA sequence: TGCGCCAGCAGCCCAGGGACAGAAGAGACCCAGTACTTC. It yields the protein CASSPGTEETQYF. The full variable domain, rest sourced from reference TRBV5-1 and TRBJ2-5, is KAGVTQTPRYLIKTRGQQVTLSCSPISGHRSVSWYQQTPGQGLQFLFEYFSETQRNKGNFPGRFSGRQFSNSRSEMNVSTLELGDSALYLCASSPGTEETQYFGPGTRLLVL.

This clone was seen just once. The chain joins TRBV30 to TRBJ1-1; the D gene is possibly TRBD1 (5 bases). Germline V lookup: CDR1 GTSNPN, CDR2 SVGIG (reference sequence). The CDR3 runs to 12 residues. V lost 5 bases and J lost 11, with 18 bases in between. CDR3 coding DNA: TGTGCCTGGGCCCGGGGGGAGGGTAGTGCTTTCTTT. Its protein product is CAWARGEGSAFF.

The chain employs TRBV2 and TRBJ2-3; D is possibly TRBD1 (5 bases). Trimming took 6 bases from V and 0 from J, leaving 7 bases between them. CDR3 length equals 13 residues. Germline V gives CDR1 SNHLY, CDR2 FYNNEI. The CDR3 bases are TGTGCCAGCAGGTCAGGGAGCACAGATACGCAGTATTTT. Translation gives CASRSGSTDTQYF.

This clone was observed once. The chain has TRBV28 and TRBJ2-3; the D gene is possibly TRBD1 (5 bases). Germline CDR1 is MDHEN and CDR2 is SYDVKM. This CDR3 has 13 amino acids. V was pared by 8 bases and J by 0 bases, with 9 bases between. In nucleotides, the CDR3 is TGTGCCAGCTACGACAGCAGCACAGATACGCAGTATTTT. It codes for CASYDSSTDTQYF.